Listed below are T cell receptor beta chains from one sample, sequenced in a study of identical twins. Via MiXCR, TCRdb re-called the 5' RACE reads, giving one row per CDR3 protein. Here the sample spans around 470,000 distinct CDR3 sequences, 12% to 15% being singletons. In addition, the sample was reused for a study of yellow fever vaccine responses in identical twins.

Material: CD4+ T cells sorted from blood. The receptors shown here come from a woman between 18 and 29 years old in good health. CDR3s include the opening cysteine and the closing phenylalanine or tryptophan. D genes are given only for firm matches. Only part of the rows carry a size: once, few, many, or a class if the clone is expanded.

CDR3aa	CDR3nt	j_gene	abundance	d_gene	len	v_gene
CATRRDLGGVETQYF	TGTGCCACCAGAAGAGACTTAGGGGGGGTGGAGACCCAGTACTTC	TRBJ2-5	.	.	15	TRBV15
CASSYSVAYEQYF	TGTGCCAGCAGTTACTCGGTAGCCTACGAGCAGTACTTC	TRBJ2-7	few	.	13	TRBV6-5
CASSLGSMGEQYF	TGTGCCAGCAGCTTAGGGTCGATGGGCGAGCAGTACTTC	TRBJ2-7	.	.	13	TRBV7-9
CSVGPGPDTQYF	TGCAGCGTTGGGCCAGGGCCAGATACGCAGTATTTT	TRBJ2-3	few	.	12	TRBV29-1
CASSLLILTGRHNRGEQYF	TGTGCCAGCAGCTTGCTCATCCTGACGGGACGGCATAATAGGGGCGAGCAGTACTTC	TRBJ2-7	few	.	19	TRBV11-2
CSVGGKGANTGELFF	TGCAGCGTTGGGGGAAAGGGAGCGAACACCGGGGAGCTGTTTTTT	TRBJ2-2	.	.	15	TRBV29-1
CASSPARKGDWNTEAFF	TGTGCCAGCTCACCGGCAAGGAAGGGCGACTGGAACACTGAAGCTTTCTTT	TRBJ1-1	few	.	17	TRBV18
CAHTQGGDGYTF	TGTGCCCATACCCAGGGAGGTGATGGCTACACCTTC	TRBJ1-2	.	.	12	TRBV10-3
CASTFTGTGSYEQYF	TGTGCCAGTACTTTTACCGGGACAGGTTCCTACGAGCAGTACTTC	TRBJ2-7	few	TRBD1	15	TRBV6-2/TRBV6-3
CATQPSILPTQYF	TGTGCCACTCAGCCTTCTATTCTCCCTACGCAGTATTTT	TRBJ2-3	few	.	13	TRBV7-6
CATSRDRGLSYEQYF	TGTGCCACCAGCAGAGACAGGGGTCTTTCCTACGAGCAGTACTTC	TRBJ2-7	.	.	15	TRBV15
CASSSGGRQAFF	TGTGCCAGCAGTTCGGGGGGCCGACAAGCTTTCTTT	TRBJ1-1	.	.	12	TRBV6-5
CSVQGGKGRTDTQYF	TGCAGCGTTCAAGGTGGGAAGGGGCGCACAGATACGCAGTATTTT	TRBJ2-3	many	.	15	TRBV29-1
CSARDSWRGSTDTQYF	TGCAGTGCTAGAGATAGTTGGAGGGGCAGCACAGATACGCAGTATTTT	TRBJ2-3	many	.	16	TRBV20-1
CASSTGGSTDTQYF	TGTGCCAGCTCAACGGGTGGAAGCACAGATACGCAGTATTTT	TRBJ2-3	few	.	14	TRBV7-9
CASSQRFGGNNSPLHF	TGTGCCAGCAGCCAACGATTCGGGGGAAATAATTCACCCCTCCACTTT	TRBJ1-6	many	.	16	TRBV3-1
CASSQTPISYNEQFF	TGTGCCAGCAGCCAAACTCCCATTTCCTACAATGAGCAGTTCTTC	TRBJ2-1	.	.	15	TRBV3-1
CASSQDTFETQYF	TGTGCCAGCAGCCAAGATACATTCGAGACCCAGTACTTC	TRBJ2-5	few	.	13	TRBV14
CASSPLLGTGITGELFF	TGTGCCAGCAGCCCCCTCCTCGGGACAGGGATCACCGGGGAGCTGTTTTTT	TRBJ2-2	few	TRBD1	17	TRBV27
CSAGVPGTGGSVKYF	TGCAGTGCCGGGGTCCCCGGGACAGGGGGCTCAGTTAAGTACTTC	TRBJ2-7	few	TRBD1	15	TRBV20-1
CSAGRAGVETQYF	TGCAGTGCTGGGAGAGCGGGAGTGGAGACCCAGTACTTC	TRBJ2-5	few	TRBD2	13	TRBV20-1
CSAPHRGSTGELFF	TGCAGTGCTCCACACAGGGGTTCCACCGGGGAGCTGTTTTTT	TRBJ2-2	few	TRBD1	14	TRBV20-1
CASSVKKGGGLPEQFF	TGTGCCAGCAGCGTTAAGAAAGGGGGCGGCCTCCCAGAGCAGTTCTTC	TRBJ2-1	few	TRBD1	16	TRBV9
CASRRTSGLPLDEQFF	TGTGCCAGCAGGAGGACTAGCGGGCTCCCCTTGGATGAGCAGTTCTTC	TRBJ2-1	few	TRBD2	16	TRBV12-3/TRBV12-4
CASSQSSANQETQYF	TGCGCCAGCAGTCAATCCAGCGCAAACCAAGAGACCCAGTACTTC	TRBJ2-5	.	.	15	TRBV23-1
CASTLDRGLGANVLTF	TGTGCCAGCACCTTGGACAGGGGGCTGGGGGCCAACGTCCTGACTTTC	TRBJ2-6	.	TRBD1	16	TRBV28
CASSNRDTLGTDTQYF	TGCGCCAGCAGCAACAGGGACACATTGGGGACAGATACGCAGTATTTT	TRBJ2-3	few	.	16	TRBV5-1
CASSFDRGVEQFF	TGTGCCAGCAGCTTCGACAGGGGGGTTGAGCAGTTCTTC	TRBJ2-1	.	TRBD1	13	TRBV5-6
CASSVGAGRLNEKLFF	TGTGCCAGCAGTGTAGGAGCCGGACGGCTTAATGAAAAACTGTTTTTT	TRBJ1-4	.	.	16	TRBV27
CASSQDASGDQETQYF	TGTGCCAGCAGCCAAGATGCTAGCGGGGACCAAGAGACCCAGTACTTC	TRBJ2-5	few	TRBD2	16	TRBV3-1
CASSHPVTGGTGELFF	TGTGCCAGCAGCCACCCAGTGACAGGGGGCACCGGGGAGCTGTTTTTT	TRBJ2-2	.	TRBD1	16	TRBV14
CASSLARTGLGPDTQYF	TGTGCCAGCAGCTTAGCCCGGACTGGCCTTGGCCCAGATACGCAGTATTTT	TRBJ2-3	many	.	17	TRBV7-8
CASSVRGADYGYTF	TGCGCCAGCAGCGTGCGGGGGGCGGACTATGGCTACACCTTC	TRBJ1-2	few	.	14	TRBV4-1
CASSQGAYYEQYF	TGTGCCAGCAGCCAAGGGGCCTACTACGAGCAGTACTTC	TRBJ2-7	.	.	13	TRBV14
CASSLAAGTGTDTQYF	TGTGCCAGCAGCTTAGCAGCTGGCACGGGCACAGATACGCAGTATTTT	TRBJ2-3	.	.	16	TRBV11-2
CASSFWTVGDSPLHF	TGTGCCAGCAGCTTCTGGACAGTAGGCGATTCACCCCTCCACTTT	TRBJ1-6	few	.	15	TRBV7-2
CASSRGGFGKNIQYF	TGTGCCAGCAGCCGAGGGGGCTTCGGCAAAAACATTCAGTACTTC	TRBJ2-4	.	TRBD1	15	TRBV7-8
CASSLVGGDTEAFF	TGCGCCAGCAGCTTGGTAGGGGGAGACACTGAAGCTTTCTTT	TRBJ1-1	many	.	14	TRBV5-1
CASSLAHTDTQYF	TGTGCCAGCAGTTTAGCCCACACAGATACGCAGTATTTT	TRBJ2-3	many	.	13	TRBV12-3/TRBV12-4
CASSLKGQGAPSLFF	TGTGCCAGCAGCCTGAAGGGACAGGGGGCTCCGTCACTGTTTTTT	TRBJ2-2	few	TRBD1	15	TRBV3-1
CASSQDSPGGTDTQYF	TGTGCCAGCAGCCAGGACAGTCCGGGGGGCACAGATACGCAGTATTTT	TRBJ2-3	few	.	16	TRBV7-9
CASSPIGHKNTEAFF	TGTGCCAGCTCACCCATTGGACACAAGAACACTGAAGCTTTCTTT	TRBJ1-1	few	.	15	TRBV18
CASSLDRTTDTQYF	TGCGCCAGCAGCTTGGATCGTACCACAGATACGCAGTATTTT	TRBJ2-3	.	.	14	TRBV5-1
CASKVPGELFF	TGTGCCAGCAAGGTCCCCGGGGAGCTGTTTTTT	TRBJ2-2	few	.	11	TRBV2
CASSLEWITDTQYF	TGCGCCAGCAGCTTGGAGTGGATCACAGATACGCAGTATTTT	TRBJ2-3	many	.	14	TRBV5-1
CASRASGNTGELFF	TGTGCCAGCAGAGCTAGCGGGAACACCGGGGAGCTGTTTTTT	TRBJ2-2	.	TRBD2	14	TRBV6-2/TRBV6-3
CASSLNAGPYNEQFF	TGTGCCAGCAGCTTAAATGCCGGTCCCTACAATGAGCAGTTCTTC	TRBJ2-1	.	.	15	TRBV7-6
CSVDRGYNEQFF	TGCAGCGTTGATCGGGGTTACAATGAGCAGTTCTTC	TRBJ2-1	.	.	12	TRBV29-1
CATSREEGLVTEAFF	TGTGCCACCAGCAGAGAAGAGGGATTGGTCACTGAAGCTTTCTTT	TRBJ1-1	many	.	15	TRBV15
CASSLPLGTTQETQYF	TGTGCCAGCAGCTTACCGTTAGGGACGACCCAAGAGACCCAGTACTTC	TRBJ2-5	.	.	16	TRBV5-6
CSAKRGDRGQETQYF	TGCAGTGCTAAAAGGGGGGATAGAGGCCAAGAGACCCAGTACTTC	TRBJ2-5	.	.	15	TRBV20-1
CASKTRWVAEFYNEQFF	TGTGCCAGCAAAACCCGCTGGGTAGCGGAGTTCTACAATGAGCAGTTCTTC	TRBJ2-1	many	.	17	TRBV6-2/TRBV6-3
CASSWGRDRQAFF	TGCGCCAGCAGCTGGGGGAGGGACAGACAAGCTTTCTTT	TRBJ1-1	few	TRBD1	13	TRBV5-1
CASKGQGRDTQYF	TGTGCCAGTAAGGGACAGGGAAGAGATACGCAGTATTTT	TRBJ2-3	.	TRBD1	13	TRBV6-1
CASQSGTRPYNEQFF	TGTGCCAGCCAATCCGGGACTAGGCCTTACAATGAGCAGTTCTTC	TRBJ2-1	many	TRBD2	15	TRBV7-2